Listed here are 19 T cell receptor beta chains from one sample, sequenced in a study of blood T cell repertoires in COVID-19. The assay was immunoSEQ multiplex PCR, and TCRdb's table has in-frame clones only and misses some. The profile shows about 200,000 clones, roughly 88% of them singletons. Sequenced material: peripheral blood. These receptors all come from a man aged 50 to 60 with COVID-19, enrolled during active disease.

V usage is TRBV5-1 and J usage is TRBJ1-4; no reliable D call. Trimming took off 2 bases at V and 8 bases at J, with 16 bases between the two ends. Germline V gene sequence: CDR1 SGHRS, CDR2 YFSETQ. This CDR3 is 15 amino acids long. CDR3 sequence: CASSFTRGEMEKLFF. In nucleotides, the CDR3 is TGCGCCAGCAGCTTCACTCGCGGGGAAATGGAAAAACTGTTTTTT.

The genes are TRBV4-1 and TRBJ2-3; D remains ambiguous. Trimming left V 1 base short and J 5 bases short, with 10 bases between. Germline V gene sequence: CDR1 MGHRA, CDR2 YSYEKL. The CDR3 is 14 amino acids. The DNA of the CDR3 is TGCGCCAGCAGCCAAGGGCCTTCAAGAGATACGCAGTATTTT. Its protein product is CASSQGPSRDTQYF.

V is TRBV15 and J is TRBJ2-1; tentatively, D is TRBD2 (6 bases). This CDR3 has 13 residues. The germline V gene encodes CDR1 LNHNV and CDR2 YYDKDF (reference sequence). V was clipped by 0 bases and J by 12 bases, with 12 bases between them. The CDR3 loop is CATSRDDWGVQFF. As DNA, the CDR3 is TGTGCCACCAGCAGAGATGATTGGGGGGTGCAGTTCTTC.

The rearrangement links TRBV19 to TRBJ2-1; D is ambiguous. Germline V gives CDR1 LNHDA, CDR2 SQIVND (reference sequence). This CDR3 has 12 residues. Trimming took 3 bases from V and 8 from J, leaving 8 bases between them. CDR3 sequence reads: CASSMSADEQFF. CDR3 coding DNA: TGTGCCAGTAGTATGAGTGCCGATGAGCAGTTCTTC.

This clone was seen once. The V gene is TRBV3-1 (or the pseudogene TRBV3-2), the J gene TRBJ2-1, with TRBD2 matching over 15 bases. V lost 2 bases, J lost 5 bases, and 4 bases stayed unmatched. CDR1 and CDR2 from the germline V gene are LGHDT and YNNKEL (reference sequence). There are 17 residues in the CDR3. CDR3 residues: CASSQWWTSGGDNEQFF. In nucleotides, the CDR3 is TGTGCCAGCAGCCAATGGTGGACTAGCGGGGGGGACAATGAGCAGTTCTTC.

The chain uses TRBV7-9 and TRBJ2-3; TRBD2 aligns across 13 bases. Germline V CDR1 and CDR2: SEHNR, FQNEAQ (reference sequence). CDR3 length: 17 residues. V shed 3 bases, J shed 4 bases, and the junction held 7 bases outside the gene matches. The CDR3 DNA sequence: TGTGCCAGCAGCTTGTGGACTAGCGGGAGTCTGTCAGATACGCAGTATTTT. Translation: CASSLWTSGSLSDTQYF.

The genes are TRBV10-2 and TRBJ2-1, with 7 bases identical to TRBD1. The V segment lost 7 bases and the J segment 9 bases; nucleotides outside the gene matches: 6. Germline V gene data show CDR1 as WSHSY and CDR2 as SAAADI. The CDR3 is 12 amino acids. CDR3 bases: TGCGCCAGCACCTACAGGGGTGGTGAGCAGTTCTTC. It translates to CASTYRGGEQFF.

This chain joins TRBV6-4 and TRBJ2-3; the D gene is possibly TRBD2 (5 bases). The CDR3 covers 14 residues. V was pared by 4 bases and J by 2 bases, with 10 bases between. From germline, CDR1 is MRHNA and CDR2 SNTAGT. The CDR3 region is CASSVEADTDTQYF. The CDR3 DNA reads as TGTGCCAGCAGTGTTGAAGCGGACACAGATACGCAGTATTTT.

This chain uses TRBV13 with TRBJ2-1; D uncertain. Trimming removed 5 bases from V and 4 bases from J, with 9 bases in between. From germline, CDR1 is PRHDT and CDR2 FYEKMQ (reference sequence). This CDR3 is built from 13 residues. CDR3 coding DNA: TGTGCCAGCAGCACCTACCTTTACAATGAGCAGTTCTTC. Amino acids: CASSTYLYNEQFF.

CDR3 region: CASSPSPPAKNIQYF. Here the CDR3 DNA reads TGTGCCAGCAGCCCTAGCCCCCCAGCCAAAAACATTCAGTACTTC. V usage is TRBV3-1 (or the pseudogene TRBV3-2) and J usage is TRBJ2-4; tentatively, D is TRBD2 (5 bases). In germline, CDR1 is LGHDT, CDR2 YNNKEL (reference sequence). CDR3 length: 15 amino acids. V was clipped by 4 bases and J by 0 bases, with 10 bases between them.

V and J are TRBV27 and TRBJ1-6; the D is unclear. Germline CDR1 MNHEY, CDR2 SMNVEV (reference sequence). The CDR3 length is 16 residues. The germline V and J ends were trimmed by 3 bases and 6 bases, with 15 bases remaining between them. As DNA, the CDR3 is TGTGCCAGCAGTTTCGGGTCTACAGCGGGTAATTCACCCCTCCACTTT. It encodes CASSFGSTAGNSPLHF.

The chain employs TRBV5-1 and TRBJ2-6; no reliable D call. The CDR3 spans 14 residues. V was clipped by 3 bases and J by 1 base, with 5 bases between them. Germline V gives CDR1 SGHRS, CDR2 YFSETQ. The CDR3 protein is CASSSVSGANVLTF. The DNA for the CDR3 is TGCGCCAGCAGCTCAGTTTCTGGGGCCAACGTCCTGACTTTC. Together with reference TRBV5-1 and TRBJ2-6, the CDR3 gives the full variable domain: KAGVTQTPRYLIKTRGQQVTLSCSPISGHRSVSWYQQTPGQGLQFLFEYFSETQRNKGNFPGRFSGRQFSNSRSEMNVSTLELGDSALYLCASSSVSGANVLTFGAGSRLTVL.

This clone was detected once. J is TRBJ2-2 and V is TRBV7-3, with TRBD2 matching over 16 bases. Germline lookup yields CDR1 SGHTA and CDR2 FQGTGA. CDR3 length: 19 amino acids. Trimming at V came to 1 base and at J to 5 bases, leaving 7 bases not matched to a gene. The CDR3 nucleotides are TGTGCCAGCAGCTTAATGGGACTAGCGGGAGGGCCTTGGACCGGGGAGCTGTTTTTT. It yields the protein CASSLMGLAGGPWTGELFF.

The chain employs TRBV5-1 and TRBJ2-2; D unresolved. The CDR3 loop spans 13 amino acids. Germline CDR1 and CDR2: SGHRS and YFSETQ. Trimming cost V 0 bases and J 5 bases, with 5 bases left between them. Written as DNA, the CDR3 is TGCGCCAGCAGCTTGGCAGATACCGGGGAGCTGTTTTTT. Its protein product is CASSLADTGELFF.

The genes are TRBV27 and TRBJ1-1, with 9 bases lining up with TRBD1. Germline V lookup: CDR1 MNHEY, CDR2 SMNVEV (reference sequence). Trimming removed 6 bases from V and 5 bases from J; junction bases left unmatched: 10. CDR3 length equals 15 residues. CDR3 DNA sequence: TGTGCCAGCAGACCCCGCGGAGGGACAGGGACTGAAGCTTTCTTT. Encoded protein: CASRPRGGTGTEAFF.

The chain uses TRBV4-2 and TRBJ2-3; TRBD2 matches at 9 bases. This CDR3 is 18 amino acids long. V was clipped by 3 bases and J by 4 bases; unmatched bases: 14. Looked up from germline, CDR1 is LGHNA and CDR2 is YNFKEQ. For the CDR3, the DNA is TGTGCCAGCAGCCATGTTAGCGGGGGAACCCTGGGGGCAGATACGCAGTATTTT. Amino acids: CASSHVSGGTLGADTQYF.

The chain carries TRBV5-1 and TRBJ2-5; no clear D gene. The length of the CDR3 is 13 residues. Trimming shortened V by 0 bases and J by 4 bases, and 7 bases separated the two germline ends. Germline lookup yields CDR1 SGHRS and CDR2 YFSETQ. The CDR3 sequence is CASSLGPVETQYF. CDR3 in DNA: TGCGCCAGCAGCTTGGGGCCAGTAGAGACCCAGTACTTC.

The chain joins TRBV25-1 to TRBJ2-7; 10 bases map to TRBD1. The CDR3 has 14 residues. V was clipped by 5 bases and J by 3 bases; unmatched bases: 4. Germline V gene data show CDR1 as MGHDK and CDR2 as SYGVNS. Written as DNA, the CDR3 is TGTGCCAGCAGTAGACAGGGGGCTAGCTACGAGCAGTACTTC. Protein product: CASSRQGASYEQYF.

The CDR3 DNA follows: TGCGCCAGCAGCCTAGCGGCGTACACAGATACGCAGTATTTT. Its protein is CASSLAAYTDTQYF. This chain connects TRBV5-1 to TRBJ2-3; TRBD2 matches 7 bases. V lost 4 bases and J lost 2; bases outside the gene matches: 4. This CDR3 is 14 amino acids long. Germline values: CDR1 SGHRS, CDR2 YFSETQ.